Each of the 25 T cell receptor beta chains below was sequenced from the same sample in a study of T cell responses to AZD1222 COVID-19 vaccine. Clones were sequenced by immunoSEQ multiplex PCR, and TCRdb holds only the in-frame ones, with some missing. The profile covers about 200,000 clones, with approximately 89% appearing a single time and about 3.5% taken by the ten largest. The sequenced sample was peripheral blood, obtained 28 days after the second AZD1222 dose. The origin of the receptors is an adult who received the AZD1222 COVID-19 vaccine.

V and J are TRBV28 and TRBJ1-2; 7 bases line up with TRBD1. Germline loops: CDR1 MDHEN, CDR2 SYDVKM. The J segment lost 4 bases and the V segment lost 1 base, leaving 0 bases of the junction unmatched. CDR3 size: 13 residues. CDR3 coding DNA: TGTGCCAGCAGTTTATCAGGGGGCTATGGCTACACCTTC. As protein: CASSLSGGYGYTF.

This rearrangement joins TRBV18 to TRBJ2-2; D might be TRBD1 (5 bases). The CDR3 is made up of 12 amino acids. Germline CDR1 is KGHSH and CDR2 is LQKENI. The V gene lost 4 bases and the J gene lost 8 bases, with 8 bases spanning the gap. The CDR3 here is CASSRREGELFF. CDR3 coding DNA: TGTGCCAGCTCACGCAGGGAAGGGGAGCTGTTTTTT.

This clone was seen only once. This chain uses TRBV10-3 with TRBJ2-7; tentatively, D is TRBD2 (5 bases). CDR1 and CDR2 from the germline V gene are ENHRY and SYGVKD. The CDR3 consists of 14 residues. The V end was cut by 7 bases, the J end by 0 bases, with 13 bases between. The CDR3 region is CAINKDRGSYEQYF. CDR3 in DNA: TGTGCCATCAATAAGGACCGGGGCTCCTACGAGCAGTACTTC.

The chain has TRBV5-1 and TRBJ1-1; a weak D match, TRBD1 (6 bases). This CDR3 contains 11 residues. The V end lost 6 bases, the J end lost 3 bases, and 6 bases lay between the germline ends. The V gene's germline CDR1 is SGHRS and CDR2 YFSETQ. The CDR3 sequence is CASTGDTEAFF. The CDR3 region has the DNA TGCGCCAGCACAGGGGACACTGAAGCTTTCTTT.

The chain carries TRBV6-6 and TRBJ1-4; D is perhaps TRBD1 (5 bases). In germline, CDR1 is MNHNY, CDR2 SVGAGI (reference sequence). The CDR3 length is 14 residues. V gave up 10 bases and J gave up 4 bases, with 16 bases separating them. CDR3 sequence reads: CATKETVINEKLFF. The DNA of the CDR3 is TGTGCCACCAAAGAGACAGTGATTAATGAAAAACTGTTTTTT.

The rearrangement uses TRBV19 and TRBJ1-4; D is unresolved. CDR1 and CDR2 from the germline V gene are LNHDA and SQIVND (reference sequence). The CDR3 consists of 17 residues. Trimming took off 0 bases at V and 8 bases at J, with 19 bases between the two ends. The CDR3 sequence: CASSIEQGRPGMEKLFF. CDR3 bases: TGTGCCAGTAGTATAGAACAAGGACGGCCTGGGATGGAAAAACTGTTTTTT.

This rearrangement joins TRBV19 to TRBJ1-3, with D possibly TRBD1 on 5 matching bases. Trimming stripped 5 bases from V and 4 bases from J, with 9 bases between. This CDR3 has 13 residues. Germline CDR1 LNHDA, CDR2 SQIVND (reference sequence). CDR3 DNA sequence: TGTGCCAGTAGTCGGGACGCGGGAAACACCATATATTTT. Its protein product is CASSRDAGNTIYF.

This clone was observed at least ten times. The rearrangement joins TRBV5-1 to TRBJ1-1; possibly TRBD1 for D (5 bases). V dropped 5 bases and J dropped 4 bases, with 15 bases sitting between them. The CDR3 runs 14 residues. Germline V lookup: CDR1 SGHRS, CDR2 YFSETQ. In DNA, the CDR3 is TGCGCCAGCAGAGTAGGGACGGCTACCACTGAAGCTTTCTTT. Translating gives CASRVGTATTEAFF.

The rearrangement joins TRBV16 to TRBJ1-2; D is undetermined. The V end lost 2 bases, the J end lost 3 bases, and 10 bases lay between the germline ends. CDR1 is KGHSY, CDR2 FQNENV, per germline. The CDR3 runs to 14 residues. The CDR3 reads CASSQVGQHYGYTF. In nucleotides, the CDR3 is TGTGCCAGCAGCCAAGTAGGCCAGCACTATGGCTACACCTTC. The complete variable domain, with remaining parts taken from reference TRBV16 and TRBJ1-2, reads GEEVAQTPKHLVRGEGQKAKLYCAPIKGHSYVFWYQQVLKNEFKFLISFQNENVFDETGMPKERFSAKCLPNSPCSLEIQATKLEDSAVYFCASSQVGQHYGYTFGSGTRLTVV.

V is TRBV7-2 and J is TRBJ1-1; D gene ambiguous. V gave up 4 bases and J gave up 0 bases, with 9 bases separating them. There are 14 residues in the CDR3. The germline CDR1 and CDR2 sequences are SGHTA and FQGNSA. The CDR3 spells CASSWGRLNTEAFF. CDR3 nucleotides: TGTGCCAGCAGCTGGGGAAGGCTGAACACTGAAGCTTTCTTT.

The genes are TRBV9 and TRBJ2-1, with D perhaps TRBD2 (6 bases). CDR3 size: 15 residues. V dropped 4 bases and J dropped 1 base, with 12 bases sitting between them. Germline V gene lookup returns CDR1 SGDLS and CDR2 YYNGEE. Written as DNA, the CDR3 is TGTGCCAGCAGCCCTCGGGAGAAGTCCTACAATGAGCAGTTCTTC. It codes for CASSPREKSYNEQFF.

The rearrangement uses TRBV19 and TRBJ2-2; the match to TRBD2 covers 8 bases. The ends lost 1 base at V and 2 bases at J; junction bases unmatched: 9. The CDR3 length is 18 residues. Germline V gene sequence: CDR1 LNHDA, CDR2 SQIVND (reference sequence). The CDR3 nucleotides are TGTGCCAGTAGTATAGTTGAGCGGGAGTCACCCAACACCGGGGAGCTGTTTTTT. This codes for CASSIVERESPNTGELFF. Based on the CDR3 plus reference TRBV19 and TRBJ2-2, the full variable domain is DGGITQSPKYLFRKEGQNVTLSCEQNLNHDAMYWYRQDPGQGLRLIYYSQIVNDFQKGDIAEGYSVSREKKESFPLTVTSAQKNPTAFYLCASSIVERESPNTGELFFGEGSRLTVL.

V gene TRBV7-2 combines with J gene TRBJ2-7; tentative D call: TRBD1 (6 bases). The length of the CDR3 is 14 residues. Germline values: CDR1 SGHTA, CDR2 FQGNSA. V was cut by 4 bases and J by 4 bases, with 14 bases left in between. In nucleotides, the CDR3 is TGTGCCAGCAGCTCCCTTAGAGGGGGTTACGAGCAGTACTTC. Amino acids: CASSSLRGGYEQYF.

This chain uses TRBV11-3 with TRBJ1-2; the D gene is possibly TRBD1 (5 bases). Germline V lookup: CDR1 SGHNT, CDR2 YENEEA. Trimming cost V 5 bases and J 2 bases, with 12 bases left between them. This CDR3 has 14 residues. The CDR3 region is CASSPRDGNYGYTF. DNA of the CDR3: TGTGCCAGCAGCCCACGGGACGGGAACTATGGCTACACCTTC. Variable domain in full (rest from reference TRBV11-3 and TRBJ1-2): EAGVVQSPRYKIIEKKQPVAFWCNPISGHNTLYWYLQNLGQGPELLIRYENEEAVDDSQLPKDRFSAERLKGVDSTLKIQPAELGDSAVYLCASSPRDGNYGYTFGSGTRLTVV.

V is TRBV2 and J is TRBJ1-1, with D maybe TRBD1 (5 bases). This CDR3 region has 14 residues. CDR1 SNHLY and CDR2 FYNNEI come from the germline V gene. V was clipped by 7 bases and J by 4 bases, with 16 bases between them. The CDR3 nucleotides are TGTGCCAGCACCGAGGGCGGGGGGATCACTGAAGCTTTCTTT. As protein: CASTEGGGITEAFF. Based on the CDR3 plus reference TRBV2 and TRBJ1-1, the full variable domain is EPEVTQTPSHQVTQMGQEVILRCVPISNHLYFYWYRQILGQKVEFLVSFYNNEISEKSEIFDDQFSVERPDGSNFTLKIRSTKLEDSAMYFCASTEGGGITEAFFGQGTRLTVV.

J is TRBJ2-5 and V is TRBV3-1 (or the pseudogene TRBV3-2); TRBD2 agrees at 9 bases. The V gene end was trimmed by 1 base and the J gene end by 4 bases; junction bases not matched to a gene: 10. This CDR3 has 17 residues. Germline-derived CDR1 and CDR2 are LGHDT and YNNKEL (reference sequence). CDR3 sequence: CASSQASAGGPRETQYF. Here the CDR3 DNA reads TGTGCCAGCAGCCAAGCCTCGGCGGGAGGGCCTAGAGAGACCCAGTACTTC.

The chain has TRBV24-1 and TRBJ1-5; perhaps TRBD1 as D (6 bases). V shed 9 bases and J shed 4 bases, with 12 bases lying between them. CDR3 length equals 13 residues. Germline CDR1 KGHDR, CDR2 SFDVKD. CDR3 amino acids: CATGGHPNQPQHF. The CDR3 coding sequence is TGTGCCACCGGGGGGCACCCAAATCAGCCCCAGCATTTT.

The rearrangement links TRBV11-2 to TRBJ2-6; weak D call: TRBD1 (5 bases). The germline V gene has CDR1 SGHAT and CDR2 FQNNGV. The CDR3 consists of 17 residues. V dropped 0 bases and J dropped 0 bases, with 9 bases sitting between them. Here the CDR3 DNA reads TGTGCCAGCAGCTTAGAAAGGGGCCGCTCTGGGGCCAACGTCCTGACTTTC. The encoded protein is CASSLERGRSGANVLTF.

The rearrangement joins TRBV6-4 to TRBJ2-1, with D possibly TRBD2 on 6 matching bases. The V and J ends lost 0 bases and 3 bases respectively, with 9 bases between them. Germline values: CDR1 MRHNA, CDR2 SNTAGT. The CDR3 extends over 15 amino acids. The CDR3 bases are TGTGCCAGCAGTGACTCCCCTAGCGACTACAATGAGCAGTTCTTC. The encoded protein is CASSDSPSDYNEQFF.

The gene calls are TRBV2 and TRBJ1-2, with 10 nucleotides matching TRBD1. Looked up from germline, CDR1 is SNHLY and CDR2 is FYNNEI. J was trimmed by 6 bases and V by 5 bases; bases with no gene match: 6. CDR3 size: 14 residues. Here the CDR3 DNA reads TGTGCCAGCAGTTTCGACAGGGGGCTAAATGGCTACACCTTC. Translating it yields CASSFDRGLNGYTF. Combining the CDR3 with reference TRBV2 and TRBJ1-2 gives the whole variable domain EPEVTQTPSHQVTQMGQEVILRCVPISNHLYFYWYRQILGQKVEFLVSFYNNEISEKSEIFDDQFSVERPDGSNFTLKIRSTKLEDSAMYFCASSFDRGLNGYTFGSGTRLTVV.

This clone was counted a single time. V usage is TRBV4-1 and J usage is TRBJ1-6; no definite D call. The germline V gene has CDR1 MGHRA and CDR2 YSYEKL. This CDR3 has 13 amino acids. V was trimmed by 8 bases and J by 8 bases, leaving 13 bases between them. DNA of the CDR3: TGCGCCAGCCGGTTAGATGAACATTCACCCCTCCACTTT. This sequence encodes CASRLDEHSPLHF.

The gene calls are TRBV7-2 and TRBJ2-7; TRBD2 matches 12 bases. Trimming took 0 bases from V and 2 from J; bases not matched to a gene: 2. The CDR3 runs 16 residues. Germline V CDR1 and CDR2: SGHTA, FQGNSA. The CDR3 DNA sequence: TGTGCCAGCAGCTTAGCGCGGACTAGCGGGACCTACGAGCAGTACTTC. This gives the protein CASSLARTSGTYEQYF.

V usage is TRBV2 and J usage is TRBJ2-3; D is perhaps TRBD2 (6 bases). The CDR3 consists of 14 residues. Germline-derived CDR1 and CDR2 are SNHLY and FYNNEI. Trimming shortened V by 5 bases and J by 2 bases, and 11 bases separated the two germline ends. CDR3 loop: CASSSGSSTDTQYF. Written as DNA, the CDR3 is TGTGCCAGCAGTTCCGGGAGTTCCACAGATACGCAGTATTTT.

Remarks on this clone: Different DNA sequences within this sample yield the same CDR3. The rearrangement links TRBV4-2 to TRBJ1-2, with unresolved D. The CDR3 has 12 amino acids. V was shortened by 2 bases and J by 1 base, with 2 bases between the two germline ends. Germline V gene lookup returns CDR1 LGHNA and CDR2 YNFKEQ. CDR3 protein: CASSQSNYGYTF. The CDR3 coding sequence is TGTGCCAGCAGCCAAAGTAACTATGGCTACACCTTC.

This rearrangement joins TRBV9 to TRBJ2-1, with 12 bases identical to TRBD2. Trimming cost V 4 bases and J 4 bases; bases outside gene matches: 3. CDR1 and CDR2 from the germline V gene are SGDLS and YYNGEE. The CDR3 is made up of 15 amino acids. CDR3: CASSSGLAGYNEQFF. In DNA, the CDR3 is TGTGCCAGCAGCTCGGGACTAGCGGGTTACAATGAGCAGTTCTTC.